This T cell receptor (beta chain) was recorded in a study of OX40 agonist ivuxolimab in advanced cancers. About the full investigation: Ivuxolimab was an agonistic, fully human IgG2 monoclonal antibody directed against OX40 (CD134), a costimulatory receptor. Intravenous ivuxolimab was administered to patients every 2 weeks at six dose levels: 0.01, 0.1, 0.3, 1.5, 3 and 10 mg/kg. Of the roughly 51 patients in dose escalation, about 20 had hepatocellular carcinoma, about 15 had melanoma, 9 had renal cell carcinoma and 9 had head and neck cancer. In the dose-escalation cohort, roughly 80% of patients were male, and the mean age was around 60 years, with a range of about 23 to 90. Patients were allowed to have had prior anti-PD-1, anti-PD-L1 or anti-CTLA-4 therapy, and 40% of the dose-escalation patients had previously received checkpoint inhibitors. Partial responses were achieved by three dose-escalation patients, of whom one had hepatocellular carcinoma and two had cutaneous melanoma. Peripheral TCRbeta sequencing was intended to test whether TCR sequence diversity was altered and clonal T-cell expansion was caused by ivuxolimab. The paper covers the monotherapy dose-escalation part of the phase I ivuxolimab trial, which included N ≈ 50 patients. General study outcomes and caveats: The antigen specificity of the clonally expanded peripheral T cells was not determined. Low levels of normalized T-cell clonal expansion were also seen in some patients who did not respond. Clonal expansion of both CD4+ and CD8+ blood T cells was observed from baseline to week 6 at doses 0.1 to 3.0 mg/kg. In the 0.1-3.0 mg/kg groups, partial responders were among the patients with the lowest normalized peripheral clonal expansion, particularly in CD8+ T cells. After ivuxolimab, expanded clones were on average more numerous among CD8+ T cells than among CD4+ T cells.

Of note for this clone: The antigen it recognizes is unknown. It has no much larger one-base neighbor in the sample; base qualities were not kept.

The germline V gene yields MDHEN for CDR1 and SYDVKM for CDR2. V lost 1 base and J lost 1 base; the stretch between them is 11 bases long. Including cysteine and phenylalanine, the CDR3 has 15 amino acids. Just the 45-base CDR3 DNA is kept, in frame starting at base 1. For sequencing of the TCRbeta CDR3 region, genomic DNA was extracted from the sorted cells. The immunoSEQ Assay was used to sequence the TCRbeta CDR3 regions. TCRdb carries this immuneACCESS record with in-frame sequences only. Its versions omit some clonotypes, under half of them owing to an unresolved V gene in the studies checked, with the rest unexplained. Within this sample are about 75,000 clones, with about 86% of them counted one time only. The ten largest make up nearly 8% of the sample. The trial excluded patients who had a history of autoimmune disease or were on systemic immunosuppression. In every dose cohort, peripheral blood was drawn for TCR sequencing at baseline, cycle 4 day 1, and cycle 7 day 1. Samples were obtained from an open-label, multicenter, first-in-human phase I dose-escalation trial of ivuxolimab. Adults with locally advanced or metastatic head and neck squamous cell, hepatocellular, melanoma or renal cell carcinoma were enrolled in the trial. Before TCR sequencing, CD4+ T cells and CD8+ T cells were sorted from peripheral blood as separate populations.

The sequence was collected from an adult with an advanced solid tumor such as melanoma, head and neck, liver or kidney cancer. The rearrangement joined TRBV28 to TRBJ2-7, and the D gene may be TRBD2, 6 bases matching. Sequencing was performed on CD4+ or CD8+ T cells sorted from blood, taken in a trial of the OX40 agonist ivuxolimab. The CDR3 region reads CASSLFGTASYEQYF. In nucleotides, the sequence is TGTGCCAGCAGTTTATTTGGGACTGCGTCCTACGAGCAGTACTTC.